The 31 T cell receptor beta chains presented below share a single source sample, sequenced in a study of T cell responses to AZD1222 COVID-19 vaccine. Measured with immunoSEQ multiplex PCR; TCRdb has only the in-frame clones, and not every one. The sample lists some 120,000 clones; approximately 85% were seen once. Sequencing used peripheral blood, obtained on day 0 of MenACWY control vaccination. The receptor source for this set is an adult in good health.

This rearrangement joins TRBV24-1 to TRBJ2-3; 7 bases match TRBD2. CDR1 is KGHDR, CDR2 SFDVKD, per germline. Germline trimming cut 12 bases from V and 4 bases from J; bases unmatched to any gene: 9. The CDR3 runs to 13 residues. This CDR3 is CASSGRGSDTQYF. The CDR3 coding sequence is TGTGCCTCTAGCGGTCGGGGCTCAGATACGCAGTATTTT.

The CDR3 reads CASSSRGEQPQHF. The CDR3 bases are TGTGCCAGCAGCTCCCGGGGGGAACAGCCCCAGCATTTT. The chain combines TRBV7-2 with TRBJ1-5, with D possibly being TRBD1 (5 bases). This CDR3 is built from 13 residues. Germline V gene data show CDR1 as SGHTA and CDR2 as FQGNSA. The ends were cut back, 4 bases at V and 7 bases at J, with 11 bases in the middle.

The DNA for the CDR3 is TGTGCCAGCAGCCCTCTAGGGACTAGCGGGGGCACAGATACGCAGTATTTT. This codes for CASSPLGTSGGTDTQYF. This sequence joins TRBV5-5 and TRBJ2-3, with 13 bases fitting TRBD2. The CDR3 is made up of 17 amino acids. Germline CDR1 is SGHKS and CDR2 is YYEKEE (reference sequence). Trimming cost V 4 bases and J 1 base; bases outside gene matches: 6.

This clone has only a few counts. This chain links TRBV7-2 with TRBJ2-3; 9 nucleotides agree with TRBD1. The CDR3 contains 16 residues. Germline V gene data show CDR1 as SGHTA and CDR2 as FQGNSA. V lost 5 bases, J lost 2 bases, and 8 bases stayed unmatched. CDR3: CASSLYGTGNTDTQYF. As DNA, the CDR3 is TGTGCCAGCAGCCTTTACGGGACAGGGAACACAGATACGCAGTATTTT.

The chain links TRBV25-1 to TRBJ1-6, with 8 nucleotides matching TRBD1. Losses at the gene ends were 5 bases for V and 10 bases for J; bases not matched to a gene: 7. CDR1 is MGHDK and CDR2 is SYGVNS in the germline V gene. The CDR3 loop spans 14 amino acids. CDR3 DNA: TGTGCCAGCAGTCGAGGACAGGGTAGCTCACCCCTCCACTTT. This translates into CASSRGQGSSPLHF.

The genes are TRBV6-5 and TRBJ1-4; 10 bases align to TRBD1. J gave up 7 bases and V 11 bases, and 13 bases lay outside the gene matches. From germline, CDR1 is MNHEY and CDR2 SVGAGI. The CDR3 runs to 15 residues. The chain's CDR3 is CAASTIGTGAEKLFF. The CDR3 coding sequence is TGTGCCGCAAGCACAATTGGGACAGGGGCTGAAAAACTGTTTTTT.

With respect to this clone: Relative to the germline gene, one junction end is altered; a read error may explain this. J is TRBJ2-7 and V is TRBV11-2; D is ambiguous. The CDR3 runs 13 residues. Germline CDR1 is SGHAT and CDR2 is FQNNGV. In DNA form, the CDR3 reads TGTGCCAGCAGCGCCACCCCCTCCTCCGAGCAGTACTTC. The encoded protein is CASSATPSSEQYF. Full variable domain (remainder filled in from reference TRBV11-2 and TRBJ2-7): EAGVAQSPRYKIIEKRQSVAFWCNPISGHATLYWYQQILGQGPKLLIQFQNNGVVDDSQLPKDRFSAERLKGVDSTLKIQPAKLEDSAVYLCASSATPSSEQYFGPGTRLTVT.

This sequence joins TRBV28 and TRBJ1-3; D is undetermined. Germline CDR1 is MDHEN and CDR2 is SYDVKM. The CDR3 is made up of 11 amino acids. V lost 8 bases and J 4 bases, leaving 6 bases between the germline ends. Written as DNA, the CDR3 is TGTGCCAGCGGACCGGGAAACACCATATATTTT. Its translation is CASGPGNTIYF. The variable domain in full, with the rest retrieved from reference TRBV28 and TRBJ1-3, is DVKVTQSSRYLVKRTGEKVFLECVQDMDHENMFWYRQDPGLGLRLIYFSYDVKMKEKGDIPEGYSVSREKKERFSLILESASTNQTSMYLCASGPGNTIYFGEGSWLTVV.

V and J are TRBV30 and TRBJ1-6; no clear D. The CDR3 extends over 16 amino acids. Germline assignment: CDR1 GTSNPN and CDR2 SVGIG (reference sequence). V lost 2 bases and J 0 bases, leaving 11 bases between the germline ends. The CDR3 DNA sequence: TGTGCCTGGAGTCGGAGGTTCAGCTCCTATAATTCACCCCTCCACTTT. Translating it yields CAWSRRFSSYNSPLHF.

The chain combines TRBV5-1 with TRBJ2-5; 7 nucleotides match TRBD2. V was pared by 1 base and J by 0 bases, with 0 bases of the junction left unmatched. CDR3 size: 14 residues. Germline V CDR1 and CDR2: SGHRS, YFSETQ. CDR3 sequence reads: CASSLSGDQETQYF. Here the CDR3 DNA reads TGCGCCAGCAGCTTGAGCGGGGACCAAGAGACCCAGTACTTC.

The genes are TRBV4-2 and TRBJ2-2, with D maybe TRBD2 (7 bases). V was cut by 3 bases and J by 7 bases, with 18 bases left in between. The CDR3 is 16 residues long. Germline CDR1 is LGHNA and CDR2 is YNFKEQ. The CDR3 is CASSQGRGAYGGELFF. CDR3 nucleotide sequence: TGTGCCAGCAGCCAGGGTCGGGGGGCGTACGGCGGGGAGCTGTTTTTT.

This chain joins TRBV2 and TRBJ1-1; D is perhaps TRBD1 (6 bases). The CDR3 runs 15 residues. Germline CDR1 reads SNHLY; CDR2 reads FYNNEI. The V and J ends lost 2 bases and 3 bases respectively, with 13 bases between them. CDR3 DNA: TGTGCCAGCAGTGAATGGGGAGGGGGAGACACTGAAGCTTTCTTT. Translating it yields CASSEWGGGDTEAFF.

The rearrangement uses TRBV7-2 and TRBJ1-2; the D is unclear. The V end lost 1 base, the J end lost 5 bases, and 11 bases lay between the germline ends. In germline, CDR1 is SGHTA, CDR2 FQGNSA. The CDR3 totals 14 residues. This CDR3 is CASSLEDSGYGYTF. CDR3 coding DNA: TGTGCCAGCAGCTTAGAAGACTCGGGATATGGCTACACCTTC.

This sequence joins TRBV21-1 and TRBJ2-7; whether TRBD2, the table's D call, matches the DNA was not checked. TRBV21-1 is designated a pseudogene. The CDR3 has 15 amino acids. For the CDR3, the DNA is TGTGCCAGCAGCAAAGCGAAGCGGGGGGTGTACGAGCAGTACTTC. It translates to CASSKAKRGVYEQYF.

The gene calls are TRBV28 and TRBJ2-2; no reliable D call. The germline V and J ends were trimmed by 6 bases and 2 bases, with 4 bases remaining between them. Germline-derived CDR1 and CDR2 are MDHEN and SYDVKM. The CDR3 is 12 amino acids. The CDR3 sequence is CASSLNTGELFF. CDR3 in DNA: TGTGCCAGCAGCCTTAACACCGGGGAGCTGTTTTTT.

The chain links TRBV7-2 to TRBJ2-1; TRBD2 matches at 9 bases. Germline CDR1 SGHTA, CDR2 FQGNSA. After removal of 3 bases from V and 6 bases from J, the junction contained 15 bases not matched to a gene. The CDR3 runs 18 residues. The CDR3 here is CASSFRYDKAGGGNEQFF. CDR3 nucleotide sequence: TGTGCCAGCAGCTTTAGATACGACAAAGCGGGGGGAGGCAATGAGCAGTTCTTC.

CDR3 nucleotides: TGTGCCAGCAGCCGGGACCGGTTAGAGACCCAGTACTTC. It yields the protein CASSRDRLETQYF. The rearrangement uses TRBV7-2 and TRBJ2-5, with D possibly called TRBD1 or TRBD2 (5 bases each). Per the germline V gene, CDR1 is SGHTA and CDR2 is FQGNSA. Trimming left V 5 bases short and J 4 bases short, with 11 bases between. The CDR3 has 13 amino acids. The entire variable domain, with the rest obtained from reference TRBV7-2 and TRBJ2-5, is as follows: GAGVSQSPSNKVTEKGKDVELRCDPISGHTALYWYRQSLGQGLEFLIYFQGNSAPDKSGLPSDRFSAERTGGSVSTLTIQRTQQEDSAVYLCASSRDRLETQYFGPGTRLLVL.

This clone was detected a few times. V gene TRBV6-2 or TRBV6-3 combines with J gene TRBJ2-5; D uncertain. Trimming removed 0 bases at V and 2 bases at J, with 7 bases between. Germline V lookup: CDR1 MNHEY, CDR2 SVGEGT. The CDR3 is 14 amino acids. CDR3 nucleotides: TGTGCCAGCAGTTACTCCGAGAATCAAGAGACCCAGTACTTC. Residues: CASSYSENQETQYF.

The chain recombines TRBV19 with TRBJ1-5; no definite D call. Germline CDR1 and CDR2: LNHDA and SQIVND (reference sequence). This CDR3 contains 13 residues. V shed 5 bases and J shed 1 base, with 6 bases lying between them. The CDR3 sequence: CASSRTSNQPQHF. DNA of the CDR3: TGTGCCAGTAGTCGCACAAGCAATCAGCCCCAGCATTTT.

The J gene is TRBJ1-3, the V gene TRBV4-1; no clear D gene. V was shortened by 3 bases and J by 0 bases, with 6 bases between the two germline ends. The CDR3 has 14 amino acids. Germline V CDR1 and CDR2: MGHRA, YSYEKL. For the CDR3, the DNA is TGCGCCAGCAGCCATGTAGGCTCTGGAAACACCATATATTTT. As protein: CASSHVGSGNTIYF.

The chain has TRBV2 and TRBJ1-6; perhaps TRBD1 as D (5 bases). The germline V and J ends were trimmed by 1 base and 9 bases, with 13 bases remaining between them. CDR1 and CDR2 from the germline V gene are SNHLY and FYNNEI. CDR3 size: 15 residues. CDR3 region: CASSEGPGGISPLHF. In DNA, the CDR3 is TGTGCCAGCAGTGAAGGCCCCGGGGGGATTTCACCCCTCCACTTT.

The rearrangement joins TRBV7-9 to TRBJ2-7; 8 bases are shared with TRBD1. This CDR3 comprises 16 residues. J lost 0 bases, V lost 6 bases, and 10 bases had no gene match. From germline, CDR1 is SEHNR and CDR2 FQNEAQ (reference sequence). The CDR3 is CASSRYGQGSSYEQYF. CDR3 DNA sequence: TGTGCCAGCAGTCGCTATGGACAGGGAAGCTCCTACGAGCAGTACTTC.

CDR3 DNA: TGTGCCAGCAGTCCCCTAGCGGGGGGGCCTAATGAGCAGTTCTTC. This encodes CASSPLAGGPNEQFF. The chain recombines TRBV6-4 with TRBJ2-1, with 12 bases fitting TRBD2. V was pared by 5 bases and J by 7 bases, with 6 bases of the junction left unmatched. There are 15 residues in the CDR3. Germline V gene data show CDR1 as MRHNA and CDR2 as SNTAGT.

The chain recombines TRBV7-9 with TRBJ2-1; D not certain. In germline, CDR1 is SEHNR, CDR2 FQNEAQ (reference sequence). This CDR3 contains 11 residues. V lost 6 bases to trimming and J lost 15 bases, with 15 bases between them. This chain's CDR3 is CASRSFGPLFF. The CDR3 DNA reads TGTGCCAGCAGGTCTTTTGGACCTTTGTTCTTC.

The chain couples TRBV2 to TRBJ2-6; D uncertain. The CDR3 extends over 14 amino acids. V shed 6 bases and J shed 2 bases, with 8 bases lying between them. The germline CDR1 and CDR2 sequences are SNHLY and FYNNEI. CDR3 nucleotides: TGTGCCAGCAGCCGCACTGCTGGGGCCAACGTCCTGACTTTC. It encodes CASSRTAGANVLTF.

The genes are TRBV28 and TRBJ1-1; TRBD1 matches 8 bases. The germline gives CDR1 MDHEN, CDR2 SYDVKM. The CDR3 length is 15 residues. Trimming took 5 bases from V and 4 from J; bases not matched to a gene: 9. CDR3 amino acids: CASSPARGRGTEAFF. DNA of the CDR3: TGTGCCAGCAGTCCTGCCAGGGGGCGCGGCACTGAAGCTTTCTTT.

V usage is TRBV2 and J usage is TRBJ2-7; no reliable D call. Germline-derived CDR1 and CDR2 are SNHLY and FYNNEI. This CDR3 has 13 residues. The germline V and J ends were trimmed by 3 bases and 3 bases, with 9 bases remaining between them. Here the CDR3 reads CASSDDSGYEQYF. Here the CDR3 DNA reads TGTGCCAGCAGTGATGACTCTGGCTACGAGCAGTACTTC.

The chain couples TRBV6-6 to TRBJ1-2; D is undetermined. V lost 5 bases, J lost 3 bases, and 7 bases lay in between. The CDR3 loop spans 12 amino acids. CDR1 and CDR2 from the germline V gene are MNHNY and SVGAGI (reference sequence). The CDR3: CASSLGDYGYTF. As DNA, the CDR3 is TGTGCCAGCAGTCTAGGAGACTATGGCTACACCTTC.

This chain joins TRBV5-8 and TRBJ1-2; possibly TRBD1 for D (5 bases). The CDR3 is 14 amino acids. Germline-derived CDR1 and CDR2 are SGHTS and YDEGEE. The V gene lost 3 bases and the J gene lost 3 bases, with 12 bases spanning the gap. Here the CDR3 reads CASSSLRGDYGYTF. For the CDR3, the DNA is TGTGCCAGCAGCTCGTTAAGGGGAGACTATGGCTACACCTTC.

Worth noting for this clone: One junction end disagrees with the germline gene, perhaps due to a read error. V and J are TRBV7-9 and TRBJ2-7, with 7 positions matching TRBD1. Germline V gene sequence: CDR1 SEHNR, CDR2 FQNEAQ (reference sequence). The CDR3 sequence is 13 residues long. CDR3 nucleotide sequence: TGTGCCAGCAGCTTAACGGGACAGAGCCGTGCGAGGTTC. Its translation: CASSLTGQSRARF.

This rearrangement joins TRBV24-1 to TRBJ1-3; a possible D gene is TRBD1 (5 bases). This CDR3 has 15 residues. Looked up from germline, CDR1 is KGHDR and CDR2 is SFDVKD. V shed 4 bases and J shed 4 bases, with 13 bases lying between them. The CDR3 loop reads CATSEGGESGNTIYF. CDR3 sequence (DNA): TGTGCCACCAGTGAGGGGGGGGAGTCCGGAAACACCATATATTTT.